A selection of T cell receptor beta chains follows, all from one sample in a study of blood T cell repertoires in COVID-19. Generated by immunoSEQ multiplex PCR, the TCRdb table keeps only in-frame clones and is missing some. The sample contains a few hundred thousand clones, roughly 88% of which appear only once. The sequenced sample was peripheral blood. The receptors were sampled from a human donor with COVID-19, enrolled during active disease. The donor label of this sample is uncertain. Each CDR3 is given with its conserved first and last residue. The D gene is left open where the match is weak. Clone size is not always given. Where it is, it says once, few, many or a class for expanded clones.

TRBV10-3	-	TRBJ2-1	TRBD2	CAISESSGSHYNEQFF	TGTGCCATCAGTGAATCAAGCGGGAGTCATTACAATGAGCAGTTCTTC
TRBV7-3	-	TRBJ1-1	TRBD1	CASSRRQGAEAFF	TGTGCCAGCAGCCGACGACAGGGTGCTGAAGCTTTCTTT
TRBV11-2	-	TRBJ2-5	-	CASSQQSPRETQYF	TGTGCCAGCAGTCAGCAGAGTCCCAGGGAGACCCAGTACTTC
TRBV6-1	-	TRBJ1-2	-	CASRPGMGANYGYTF	TGTGCCAGCAGGCCCGGGATGGGCGCCAACTATGGCTACACCTTC
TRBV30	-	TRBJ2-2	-	CAWRRTENTGELFF	TGTGCCTGGAGGCGGACAGAGAACACCGGGGAGCTGTTTTTT
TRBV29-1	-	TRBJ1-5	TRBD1	CSVGDRGLQPQHF	TGCAGCGTTGGGGACAGGGGGCTTCAGCCCCAGCATTTT
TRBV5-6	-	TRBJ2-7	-	CASSQRRHYEQYF	TGTGCCAGCAGCCAGCGGCGGCACTACGAGCAGTACTTC
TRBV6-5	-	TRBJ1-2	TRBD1	CASSQQRTGVYGYTF	TGTGCCAGCAGCCAACAGAGGACAGGAGTCTATGGCTACACCTTC
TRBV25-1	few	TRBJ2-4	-	CASSTWGRGKNIQYF	TGTGCCAGCAGCACGTGGGGGCGCGGCAAAAACATTCAGTACTTC
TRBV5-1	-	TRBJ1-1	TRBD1	CASSLSLEGTGPLNTEAFF	TGCGCCAGCAGCTTGAGTCTCGAGGGGACAGGACCCCTGAACACTGAAGCTTTCTTT